The rows below give T cell receptor beta chains drawn from one sample of a study of T cells in Graves' hyperthyroidism and ophthalmopathy. TCRdb called the multiplex PCR reads again in MiXCR, with one record for every CDR3 protein. The sample includes about 250,000 distinct CDR3 sequences, around 26% of them seen just once. Sequencing input: blood. The receptors stem from a middle-aged woman with Graves' ophthalmopathy. Each CDR3 is given without its conserved first and last residue. Fields, in order: V gene, CDR3 protein.

TRBV6-4 AISESSPYEQY
TRBV4-3 ASSHTGRYPEAF
TRBV15 ATSRGASGANVLT
TRBV4-2 ASSPDLGARQPQH
TRBV30 AWRTGPVKNIQY
TRBV6-5 ASSYSTSGPGETQY
TRBV19 ASSIRGGLNQPQH
TRBV20-1 SARIPGLAGDEQY
TRBV5-6 ASSPAGLGDQDEQF
TRBV28 ASSLSGRAYEQY
TRBV7-3 ASTHSGGATEAF
TRBV29-1 SSSFGTEAF
TRBV6-1 ASSGPLGPSYEQY
TRBV7-6 ASSLVTGTSGRTEETQY
TRBV6-1 ASSELGRGETQY
TRBV6-1 ASRLGTEQY
TRBV28 ASSRGQARNTEAF
TRBV28 ASRNTGTGSYEQY
TRBV18 ASSTSGSSYEQY
TRBV2 ASSEMGGNTEAF
TRBV6-4 ASSRGALSSGANVLT
TRBV6-5 ATYSVDASGNTIY
TRBV19 ASSPGLAGAKETQY
TRBV20-1 SAREDGSPKNIQY
TRBV6-5 ASSSASAVVPGELF
TRBV7-2 ASSRDFSFTGELF
TRBV6-1 ASNGYQGGETQY
TRBV28 ASSFLPGSDEQY
TRBV9 ASSVDVLNTEAF
TRBV19 ASSLKRGYNTEAF
TRBV6-5 ASSYSTGTVYGYT
TRBV27 ASSATSGRYEQY
TRBV6-5 ASGSLGRGQY
TRBV24-1 ATSEGVGGYT
TRBV30 AWRGSLSSYEQY
TRBV12-3/TRBV12-4 ASSHLSGTGAYEQY
TRBV6-2/TRBV6-3 ASTRGSGATSYEQY
TRBV27 ASSFETSPSTDTQY
TRBV5-1 ASSNDRAGTGELF
TRBV12-3/TRBV12-4 ASSLNVFDRGAMAGELF
TRBV19 ASSIAGASTEAF
TRBV24-1 ATSETGTGSTGELF
TRBV11-1 ASSPLGAWYEQY
TRBV5-1 ASSRLNSGANVLT
TRBV10-3 AISGGAGTEAF
TRBV24-1 ATSETGGADTEAF
TRBV20-1 SARGASGGEAF
TRBV10-1 ASSESGRGTNTEAF